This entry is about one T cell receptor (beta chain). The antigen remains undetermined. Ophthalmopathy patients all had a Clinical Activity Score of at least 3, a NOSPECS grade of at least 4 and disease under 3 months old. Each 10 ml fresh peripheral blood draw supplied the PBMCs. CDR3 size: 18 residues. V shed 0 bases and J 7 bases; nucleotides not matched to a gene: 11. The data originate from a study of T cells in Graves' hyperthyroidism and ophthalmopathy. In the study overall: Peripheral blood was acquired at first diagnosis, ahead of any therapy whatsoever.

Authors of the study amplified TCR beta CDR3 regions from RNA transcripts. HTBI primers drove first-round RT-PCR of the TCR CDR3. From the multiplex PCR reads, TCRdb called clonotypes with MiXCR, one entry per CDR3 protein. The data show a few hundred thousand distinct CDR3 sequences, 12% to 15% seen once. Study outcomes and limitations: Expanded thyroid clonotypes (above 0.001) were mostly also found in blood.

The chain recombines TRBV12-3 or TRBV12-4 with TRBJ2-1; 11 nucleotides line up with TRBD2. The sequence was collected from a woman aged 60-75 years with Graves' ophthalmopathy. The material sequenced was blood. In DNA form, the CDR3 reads TGTGCCAGCAGTTTAGCCGTTAGCGGGAGGGCCTTTATAAATGAGCAGTTCTTC. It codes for CASSLAVSGRAFINEQFF.